These T cell receptor beta chains were read from a single sample in a study of blood T cell repertoires in COVID-19. Measured with immunoSEQ multiplex PCR; TCRdb has only the in-frame clones, and not every one. The sample yields about 87,000 clones, around nine tenths seen once. The specimen sequenced was peripheral blood. The receptor set was obtained from a man aged 40-55 years with acute or convalescent COVID-19. Each CDR3 is given with its conserved first and last residue. The D gene is left open where the match is weak. Where a row states a size, it is once, few, many or the class of an expanded clone; other rows omit it.

v_call	j_call	d_call	clone_size	cdr3_aa	cdr3_nt
TRBV11-2	TRBJ2-3	TRBD1	.	CASTRDRGGADTQYF	TGTGCCAGCACCCGGGACAGGGGAGGAGCAGATACGCAGTATTTT
TRBV2	TRBJ1-1	.	.	CASRGTLNTEAFF	TGTGCCAGCAGAGGGACACTGAACACTGAAGCTTTCTTT
TRBV28	TRBJ1-3	.	.	CATGEISGNTIYF	TGTGCCACCGGAGAGATCTCTGGAAACACCATATATTTT
TRBV6-5	TRBJ2-2	.	.	CASTSHPGGELFF	TGTGCCAGCACCTCCCACCCGGGCGGGGAGCTGTTTTTT
TRBV30	TRBJ1-2	TRBD1	.	CAWMTDRMVNGYTF	TGTGCCTGGATGACGGACAGGATGGTAAATGGCTACACCTTC
TRBV3-1/TRBV3-2	TRBJ1-1	.	.	CASSQANVNTEAFF	TGTGCCAGCAGCCAGGCCAATGTGAACACTGAAGCTTTCTTT
TRBV6-2/TRBV6-3	TRBJ2-7	.	.	CASSSTDRAYEQYF	TGTGCCAGCAGTTCCACTGACAGAGCCTACGAGCAGTACTTC
TRBV9	TRBJ1-2	.	.	CASSPRQDPYGYTF	TGTGCCAGCAGCCCGCGACAGGACCCCTATGGCTACACCTTC
TRBV5-1	TRBJ2-1	TRBD1	.	CASSSGTVLNSEQFF	TGCGCCAGCAGCTCCGGGACAGTTTTGAATAGTGAGCAGTTCTTC
TRBV6-2/TRBV6-3	TRBJ2-3	TRBD1	.	CASSFNRQGATSDTQYF	TGTGCCAGCAGTTTCAACCGACAGGGGGCAACTTCGGATACGCAGTATTTT
TRBV5-1	TRBJ2-5	.	.	CASSLDRGAQETQYF	TGCGCCAGCAGCTTAGACCGGGGGGCACAAGAGACCCAGTACTTC
TRBV6-5	TRBJ1-2	.	.	CASSYVILGVAYGYTF	TGTGCCAGCAGTTATGTAATCTTAGGGGTGGCCTATGGCTACACCTTC
TRBV27	TRBJ1-1	TRBD1	.	CASRTGLNTEAFF	TGTGCCAGCAGGACAGGGCTGAACACTGAAGCTTTCTTT
TRBV21-1	TRBJ1-3	.	once	CASSKGTGGRGNTIYF	TGTGCCAGCAGCAAAGGGACAGGGGGCCGGGGAAACACCATATATTTT
TRBV15	TRBJ2-3	TRBD2	once	CATSRDLGLAGADTQYF	TGTGCCACCAGCAGAGACCTGGGACTAGCGGGAGCTGATACGCAGTATTTT
TRBV19	TRBJ1-5	.	.	CASSIIVSSYSNQPQHF	TGTGCCAGTAGTATAATAGTCTCGTCTTATAGCAATCAGCCCCAGCATTTT
TRBV30	TRBJ1-2	TRBD1	.	CAWNRDRGAGGYTF	TGTGCCTGGAACAGGGACAGGGGCGCCGGTGGCTACACCTTC
TRBV30	TRBJ2-7	TRBD1	.	CAWSVGQGSRGYEQYF	TGTGCCTGGAGTGTAGGACAGGGGAGCCGCGGCTACGAGCAGTACTTC
TRBV7-3	TRBJ1-3	.	.	CASSSPPGGTAGNTIYF	TGTGCCAGCAGCTCCCCGCCGGGGGGGACCGCTGGAAACACCATATATTTT
TRBV27	TRBJ2-6	TRBD1	.	CASSRNGGQAGANVLTF	TGTGCCAGCAGTCGAAACGGCGGACAGGCTGGGGCCAACGTCCTGACTTTC
TRBV19	TRBJ1-6	TRBD1	.	CASSDLTGSSYNSPLHF	TGTGCCAGTAGTGATCTGACAGGGAGCTCCTATAATTCACCCCTCCACTTT
TRBV11-2	TRBJ2-7	TRBD1	.	CASSLARTGGSEQYF	TGTGCCAGCAGCTTAGCCAGGACAGGGGGCTCCGAGCAGTACTTC
TRBV18	TRBJ2-2	TRBD1	once	CASSPSRGGAGTGELFF	TGTGCCAGCTCACCAAGCCGAGGGGGCGCCGGCACCGGGGAGCTGTTTTTT
TRBV5-6	TRBJ1-2	.	few	CASSLNQAYGYTF	TGTGCCAGCAGCTTGAACCAGGCCTATGGCTACACCTTC
TRBV12-3/TRBV12-4	TRBJ2-1	.	.	CASSLGLNEQFF	TGTGCCAGCAGTTTAGGACTCAATGAGCAGTTCTTC
TRBV2	TRBJ1-1	TRBD1	.	CASRTTGVITEAFF	TGTGCCAGCAGGACCACAGGGGTAATCACTGAAGCTTTCTTT
TRBV19	TRBJ1-2	.	.	CASTPGQLHNYGYTF	TGTGCCAGTACCCCGGGACAACTGCATAACTATGGCTACACCTTC
TRBV7-7	TRBJ2-2	.	.	CASSLVRAPNAGELFF	TGTGCTAGCAGCTTAGTCAGGGCCCCCAACGCCGGGGAGCTGTTTTTT
TRBV20-1	TRBJ1-1	.	.	CSASTGRPAEAFF	TGCAGTGCTAGTACAGGCCGCCCCGCTGAAGCTTTCTTT
TRBV3-1/TRBV3-2	TRBJ2-7	.	.	CASSPSSYEQYF	TGTGCCAGCAGCCCCTCGTCCTACGAGCAGTACTTC
TRBV5-6	TRBJ1-4	.	once	CASSGGSGEKLFF	TGTGCCAGCAGTGGCGGTTCGGGTGAAAAACTGTTTTTT
TRBV7-9	TRBJ2-7	TRBD1	few	CASSLPETGGDPYEQYF	TGTGCCAGCAGCTTACCCGAGACAGGGGGCGATCCCTACGAGCAGTACTTC
TRBV9	TRBJ2-7	TRBD2	.	CASSVESGGEQYF	TGTGCCAGCAGCGTAGAATCGGGGGGCGAGCAGTACTTC
TRBV10-2	TRBJ2-7	.	.	CASSDRAGAPYEQYF	TGCGCCAGCAGTGATCGGGCAGGGGCTCCCTACGAGCAGTACTTC
TRBV4-2	TRBJ2-3	.	.	CASSQDLGRGGTQYF	TGTGCCAGCAGCCAAGATCTAGGAAGGGGAGGTACGCAGTATTTT
TRBV10-3	TRBJ1-5	TRBD1	.	CAISESRTGQPQHF	TGTGCCATCAGTGAGTCCCGGACAGGGCAGCCCCAGCATTTT
TRBV5-6	TRBJ1-6	TRBD1	.	CASSFRTGTNSPLHF	TGTGCCAGCAGCTTTAGGACAGGGACGAATTCACCCCTCCACTTT
TRBV5-4	TRBJ1-2	TRBD1	.	CASSGGQGNYGYTF	TGTGCCAGCAGCGGCGGACAGGGTAACTATGGCTACACCTTC
TRBV6-1	TRBJ2-7	TRBD2	.	CASSEAAGLPYEQYF	TGTGCCAGCAGTGAAGCAGCGGGGTTACCCTACGAGCAGTACTTC
TRBV11-3	TRBJ2-1	TRBD2	.	CASSLHSGYGNEQFF	TGTGCCAGCAGCTTACATAGCGGGTACGGCAATGAGCAGTTCTTC